These 2 T cell receptor beta chains originate from one sample sequenced in a study of CXCR3-negative and CXCR3-positive naive CD8 T cells. The study, taken as a whole, reports: Against CXCR3-negative naive cells, CXCR3-positive naive cells showed more hydrophobic TRB CDR3s.

These TCRs are of unknown antigen specificity. All TRB cDNA libraries came from 5' RACE performed with UMI labels. TCRdb reanalyzed the 5' RACE reads, giving one entry per CDR3 protein sequence and no DNA. The repertoire table contains just under 90,000 distinct CDR3 sequences. The sequenced material came from naive CXCR3+ CD8+ T cells from blood. Subset of the sample: CD45RO-CCR7+CD27+CD95- naive CD8+ T cells expressing CXCR3 (TNR3+). These receptors came from a human donor in good health. Some clones in this sample may be carry-over from other donors' samples.

This chain uses TRBV18 with TRBJ2-7; the TCRdb D gene call, TRBD1, has no DNA to confirm it. Per germline, CDR1 KGHSH and CDR2 LQKENI. The CDR3 contains 15 residues. The CDR3 loop reads CASSPGQGGSYEQYF. Based on the CDR3 plus reference TRBV18 and TRBJ2-7, the full variable domain is NAGVMQNPRHLVRRRGQEARLRCSPMKGHSHVYWYRQLPEEGLKFMVYLQKENIIDESGMPKERFSAEFPKEGPSILRIQQVVRGDSAAYFCASSPGQGGSYEQYFGPGTRLTVT.

The chain links TRBV7-9 to TRBJ2-1; no DNA is available, so the TRBD1 call from TCRdb remains unchecked. Germline CDR1 is SEHNR and CDR2 is FQNEAQ (reference sequence). The CDR3 extends over 17 amino acids. The CDR3 sequence is CASSTWGLRYSYNEQFF.